The entry below describes one T cell receptor beta chain. Its specificity is unknown. The sample belongs to a study of siplizumab effects on memory and regulatory T cells. Study results and caveats: Naive T cell populations appeared to exhibit greater diversity than memory cells and appeared to be major alloresponse contributors.

Each sample contributed around 10^5 TCR templates to the assay. Generated by immunoSEQ multiplex PCR, the TCRdb table keeps only in-frame clones and is missing some. The table lists some 9,000 clones, 60% to 80% of them singletons. Germline CDR1 reads SGDLS; CDR2 reads YYNGEE. Trimming took off 5 bases at V and 0 bases at J, with 18 bases between the two ends. The CDR3 totals 17 residues. Specimen: effector memory CD8+ T cells sorted from blood. Subset meaning: unstimulated CD8+ effector memory T cells. The clonotype comes from a human donor in good health. J is TRBJ1-3 and V is TRBV9; D unresolved. CDR3 amino acids: CASRPGLSPLSGNTIYF. CDR3 coding DNA: TGTGCCAGCAGACCAGGACTTTCACCTCTCTCTGGAAACACCATATATTTT.